What follows are 30 T cell receptor beta chains derived from one specimen sequenced in a study of shared clonotypes between healthy human individuals. Here immunoSEQ multiplex PCR was the method, and the copy in TCRdb shows in-frame clones only, minus some. The profile shows millions of clones, around nine tenths of them singletons. Input material: naive CD4+ T cells sorted from blood. As to subset: CD45RA+ positively selected. These receptors were taken from a man aged 18-30 years in good health.

This clone was picked up a small number of times. V gene TRBV6-1 combines with J gene TRBJ1-5; D remains unclear. Trimming left V 1 base short and J 4 bases short, with 8 bases between. Per the germline V gene, CDR1 is MNHNS and CDR2 is SASEGT. This CDR3 is built from 14 residues. CDR3: CASSEVPSNQPQHF. In DNA, the CDR3 is TGTGCCAGCAGTGAAGTCCCCTCGAATCAGCCCCAGCATTTT.

V gene TRBV10-2 combines with J gene TRBJ1-3; unclear D gene. The CDR3 contains 13 residues. The V end was cut by 3 bases, the J end by 1 base, with 4 bases between. CDR1 is WSHSY, CDR2 SAAADI, per germline. The DNA of the CDR3 is TGCGCCAGCAGTGAAGGGTCTGGAAACACCATATATTTT. Translated: CASSEGSGNTIYF.

V gene TRBV25-1 combines with J gene TRBJ2-7, with D perhaps matching TRBD1 (5 bases). Trimming cost V 3 bases and J 4 bases, with 10 bases left between them. The V gene's germline CDR1 is MGHDK and CDR2 SYGVNS. The CDR3 totals 13 residues. In DNA form, the CDR3 reads TGTGCCAGCAGTGACAGGGTACCTTACGAGCAGTACTTC. Its translation is CASSDRVPYEQYF.

J is TRBJ1-4 and V is TRBV7-9; the match to TRBD1 covers 10 bases. The CDR3 totals 16 residues. V shed 0 bases, J shed 10 bases, and the junction held 8 bases outside the gene matches. From germline, CDR1 is SEHNR and CDR2 FQNEAQ (reference sequence). This CDR3 reads CASSLAGTGEIGKLFF. Written as DNA, the CDR3 is TGTGCCAGCAGCTTAGCGGGGACAGGGGAGATTGGAAAACTGTTTTTT.

A few counts support this clone. The rearrangement joins TRBV9 to TRBJ1-4; a weak D match, TRBD1 (6 bases). The germline V and J ends were trimmed by 0 bases and 0 bases, with 9 bases remaining between them. CDR1 is SGDLS, CDR2 YYNGEE, per germline. The CDR3 covers 16 residues. The CDR3 nucleotides are TGTGCCAGCAGCGTAGGGCAGGGGACAACTAATGAAAAACTGTTTTTT. This encodes CASSVGQGTTNEKLFF.

This rearrangement joins TRBV10-3 to TRBJ2-3; no clear D. Trimming cost V 3 bases and J 2 bases, with 12 bases left between them. CDR1 ENHRY and CDR2 SYGVKD come from the germline V gene. The CDR3 totals 15 residues. The CDR3 loop reads CAISDSSIPTDTQYF. CDR3 DNA sequence: TGTGCCATCAGTGACAGCTCAATACCCACAGATACGCAGTATTTT.

A single count supports this clone. V and J are TRBV11-2 and TRBJ2-2; D not certain. CDR1 is SGHAT and CDR2 is FQNNGV in the germline V gene. CDR3 length: 16 amino acids. The V and J ends lost 5 bases and 0 bases respectively, with 13 bases between them. This chain's CDR3 is CASSPRTAANTGELFF. CDR3 in DNA: TGTGCCAGCAGCCCTCGGACGGCCGCGAACACCGGGGAGCTGTTTTTT.

Turning to this clone: Other DNA sequences within the sample encode an identical CDR3. The chain uses TRBV5-1 and TRBJ1-5, with unresolved D. Looked up from germline, CDR1 is SGHRS and CDR2 is YFSETQ. Trimming shortened V by 2 bases and J by 4 bases, and 7 bases separated the two germline ends. The CDR3 contains 13 residues. The CDR3 DNA sequence: TGCGCCAGCAGCTTAGCAGAGAATCAGCCCCAGCATTTT. Translated: CASSLAENQPQHF.

The gene calls are TRBV4-1 and TRBJ1-5; D is unresolved. CDR3 length: 15 residues. Germline CDR1 reads MGHRA; CDR2 reads YSYEKL. V was shortened by 0 bases and J by 6 bases, with 12 bases between the two germline ends. The CDR3 reads CASSQDVQERQPQHF. CDR3 coding DNA: TGCGCCAGCAGCCAAGACGTCCAGGAACGTCAGCCCCAGCATTTT.

The V and J genes are TRBV6-6 and TRBJ1-1; D call uncertain. Germline lookup yields CDR1 MNHNY and CDR2 SVGAGI (reference sequence). This CDR3 is built from 13 residues. The germline V and J ends were trimmed by 7 bases and 7 bases, with 16 bases remaining between them. The CDR3 nucleotides are TGTGCCAGCACCCCCGGGATATGGGGTGAAGCTTTCTTT. Amino acid sequence: CASTPGIWGEAFF.

CDR3 protein: CASSRKRVSYNEQFF. CDR3 coding DNA: TGTGCCAGCAGCCGCAAGCGGGTCTCCTACAATGAGCAGTTCTTC. The chain has TRBV7-2 and TRBJ2-1; D might be TRBD2 (6 bases). V lost 5 bases, J lost 0 bases, and 11 bases lay in between. In germline, CDR1 is SGHTA, CDR2 FQGNSA. This CDR3 contains 15 residues. Looking up the rest from reference TRBV7-2 and TRBJ2-1 gives the full variable domain: GAGVSQSPSNKVTEKGKDVELRCDPISGHTALYWYRQSLGQGLEFLIYFQGNSAPDKSGLPSDRFSAERTGGSVSTLTIQRTQQEDSAVYLCASSRKRVSYNEQFFGPGTRLTVL.

The rearrangement uses TRBV30 and TRBJ2-7; D is possibly TRBD1 or TRBD2 (5 bases each). CDR3 length: 18 amino acids. Looked up from germline, CDR1 is GTSNPN and CDR2 is SVGIG (reference sequence). Between the trimmed V and J ends, which lost 1 base and 2 bases, there was a span of 24 bases. CDR3: CAWSARNAWTLGPYEQYF. CDR3 DNA: TGTGCCTGGAGTGCTCGAAATGCCTGGACACTGGGACCCTACGAGCAGTACTTC.

V gene TRBV9 combines with J gene TRBJ2-3; 7 positions agree with TRBD1. The CDR3 loop spans 17 amino acids. V lost 0 bases and J lost 1; bases outside the gene matches: 8. Germline-derived CDR1 and CDR2 are SGDLS and YYNGEE. This chain's CDR3 is CASSVATRGRGTDTQYF. CDR3 sequence (DNA): TGTGCCAGCAGCGTAGCTACGAGGGGGCGGGGCACAGATACGCAGTATTTT.

The rearrangement links TRBV9 to TRBJ2-7; D is perhaps TRBD2 (7 bases). Trimming took 0 bases from V and 3 from J, leaving 19 bases between them. CDR3 length equals 17 residues. The V gene's germline CDR1 is SGDLS and CDR2 YYNGEE. In DNA, the CDR3 is TGTGCCAGCAGCGTAGGAGGGGGGGACTGGGAGGACTACGAGCAGTACTTC. It specifies CASSVGGGDWEDYEQYF.

Comments on this clone: The same CDR3 is also encoded by other DNA sequences in this sample. The V call is TRBV18, the J call TRBJ2-5; D not resolved. This CDR3 is 14 amino acids long. The germline V and J ends were trimmed by 3 bases and 1 base, with 9 bases remaining between them. Germline values: CDR1 KGHSH, CDR2 LQKENI. The CDR3 protein is CASSPRTGQETQYF. CDR3 coding DNA: TGTGCCAGCTCACCGCGGACGGGCCAAGAGACCCAGTACTTC.

The V gene is TRBV4-2, the J gene TRBJ1-6, with a tentative D call TRBD1 (5 bases). The CDR3 extends over 14 amino acids. V shed 0 bases and J shed 8 bases, with 8 bases lying between them. Germline V gene data show CDR1 as LGHNA and CDR2 as YNFKEQ. CDR3 amino acids: CASSQEWGDSPLHF. In DNA, the CDR3 is TGTGCCAGCAGCCAAGAATGGGGCGATTCACCCCTCCACTTT.

This clone has more than one count but fewer than ten. The gene calls are TRBV5-4 and TRBJ2-3; 11 nucleotides align to TRBD1. This CDR3 comprises 14 residues. Germline V CDR1 and CDR2: SGHNT, YYREEE (reference sequence). Losses at the gene ends were 4 bases for V and 8 bases for J; bases not matched to a gene: 6. The CDR3 loop reads CASSPGQGARTQYF. The CDR3 DNA is TGTGCCAGCAGCCCCGGACAGGGGGCACGTACGCAGTATTTT.

V is TRBV15 and J is TRBJ2-1; 7 nucleotides agree with TRBD1. The junction had 8 bases not matched to a gene; V was cut back by 3 bases and J by 3 bases. The CDR3 extends over 16 amino acids. CDR1 is LNHNV, CDR2 YYDKDF, per germline (reference sequence). Written as DNA, the CDR3 is TGTGCCACCAGCAGGCGCACGGACAGGAGCTACAATGAGCAGTTCTTC. As protein: CATSRRTDRSYNEQFF.

This clone appeared a single time. The CDR3 bases are TGTGCCAGCAGCCCTCGCAACACAGATACGCAGTATTTT. It encodes CASSPRNTDTQYF. This rearrangement joins TRBV5-4 to TRBJ2-3; the D is unclear. The ends were cut back, 4 bases at V and 2 bases at J, with 8 bases in the middle. Per the germline V gene, CDR1 is SGHNT and CDR2 is YYREEE (reference sequence). The CDR3 is made up of 13 amino acids.

As regards this clone: Distinct nucleotide sequences in the sample also encode this CDR3. The chain recombines TRBV7-2 with TRBJ2-7, with D possibly TRBD1 on 5 matching bases. The CDR3 contains 13 residues. Per the germline V gene, CDR1 is SGHTA and CDR2 is FQGNSA. V was shortened by 1 base and J by 2 bases, with 6 bases between the two germline ends. CDR3 in amino acids: CASSLVQAYEQYF. Here the CDR3 DNA reads TGTGCCAGCAGCTTAGTACAGGCCTACGAGCAGTACTTC.

V usage is TRBV13 and J usage is TRBJ1-6; 7 bases fit TRBD1. Germline V gives CDR1 PRHDT, CDR2 FYEKMQ (reference sequence). There are 15 residues in the CDR3. J lost 8 bases, V lost 3 bases, and 7 bases had no gene match. In DNA form, the CDR3 reads TGTGCCAGCAGCTTTGGGGAAGGGGGCTATTCACCCCTCCACTTT. Its translation: CASSFGEGGYSPLHF.

The chain joins TRBV4-1 to TRBJ2-7, with D hard to call. Germline loops: CDR1 MGHRA, CDR2 YSYEKL. The CDR3 runs 18 residues. V was pared by 1 base and J by 6 bases, with 25 bases between. CDR3 loop: CASSQGLVPSRKMSEQYF. CDR3 in DNA: TGCGCCAGCAGCCAAGGGTTGGTTCCCAGCCGGAAGATGTCCGAGCAGTACTTC.

This chain joins TRBV5-4 and TRBJ1-3, with D possibly being TRBD1 (5 bases). V lost 2 bases to trimming and J lost 4 bases, with 19 bases between them. The germline CDR1 and CDR2 sequences are SGHNT and YYREEE (reference sequence). The CDR3 totals 17 residues. Written as DNA, the CDR3 is TGTGCCAGCAGCTTAAGCAGAGGTGGGGGGTCCGGAAACACCATATATTTT. This gives the protein CASSLSRGGGSGNTIYF.

The gene calls are TRBV10-3 and TRBJ2-3, with 8 bases aligning to TRBD2. V lost 6 bases and J lost 0; bases outside the gene matches: 8. The CDR3 totals 16 residues. The germline V gene encodes CDR1 ENHRY and CDR2 SYGVKD. The CDR3 protein is CAIRATSGSSTDTQYF. In DNA form, the CDR3 reads TGTGCCATCAGGGCAACTAGCGGCTCTAGCACAGATACGCAGTATTTT.

The V gene is TRBV10-3, the J gene TRBJ1-5; 8 bases match TRBD1. Germline CDR1 and CDR2: ENHRY and SYGVKD. The V segment lost 2 bases and the J segment 3 bases; nucleotides outside the gene matches: 3. The CDR3 has 15 amino acids. As DNA, the CDR3 is TGTGCCATCAGTGAGGGACAGGGTATCAATCAGCCCCAGCATTTT. Translated, it gives CAISEGQGINQPQHF.

This sequence joins TRBV10-3 and TRBJ1-1; 8 bases are a match to TRBD1. This CDR3 has 14 amino acids. The junction had 5 bases not matched to a gene; V was cut back by 7 bases and J by 1 base. The germline V gene encodes CDR1 ENHRY and CDR2 SYGVKD. The CDR3: CAITSGGGNTEAFF. CDR3 sequence (DNA): TGTGCCATCACTTCAGGGGGCGGGAACACTGAAGCTTTCTTT.

The chain joins TRBV7-2 to TRBJ2-5; D call uncertain. This CDR3 comprises 15 residues. The germline V gene encodes CDR1 SGHTA and CDR2 FQGNSA. Trimming shortened V by 4 bases and J by 2 bases, and 14 bases separated the two germline ends. The CDR3 coding sequence is TGTGCCAGCAGCTCCCTAGGCCGGGTACAAGAGACCCAGTACTTC. Encoded protein: CASSSLGRVQETQYF.

The CDR3 nucleotides are TGTGCCAGCAAGAAAACAGGGGGTGAGCAGTACTTC. It translates to CASKKTGGEQYF. The chain has TRBV6-5 and TRBJ2-5, with 8 bases identical to TRBD1. V gave up 7 bases and J gave up 11 bases; unmatched junction bases: 9. The CDR3 sequence is 12 residues long. The germline V gene has CDR1 MNHEY and CDR2 SVGAGI.

This clone occurred once. V gene TRBV6-1 combines with J gene TRBJ1-1, with D maybe TRBD1 (5 bases). CDR3 length equals 16 residues. The V gene lost 3 bases and the J gene lost 9 bases, with 23 bases spanning the gap. Germline CDR1 MNHNS, CDR2 SASEGT. The CDR3 DNA is TGTGCCAGCAGTGACCCGGGCCTCAACCAATGGGGCCAAGCTTTCTTT. Its translation: CASSDPGLNQWGQAFF.

The chain couples TRBV15 to TRBJ2-7; 8 nucleotides agree with TRBD2. The CDR3 is 16 amino acids. Germline V lookup: CDR1 LNHNV, CDR2 YYDKDF (reference sequence). Unmatched junction bases numbered 4, after V lost 0 bases and J lost 0 bases. The CDR3 here is CATSRDKRGSSYEQYF. The CDR3 coding sequence is TGTGCCACCAGCAGAGATAAGCGGGGGAGCTCCTACGAGCAGTACTTC.